These T cell receptor beta chains were read from a single sample in a study of T cell responses to AZD1222 COVID-19 vaccine. Assay used: immunoSEQ multiplex PCR; TCRdb lists only in-frame clones, some missing. The repertoire includes 150,000 to 200,000 clones, 94% of them detected once, and roughly 10% sits in the top ten. The sample here was peripheral blood, taken on day 0 of AZD1222 vaccination. The receptors shown here come from an adult in good health. The CDR3 runs from the conserved cysteine through the conserved F or W. D genes are given only for firm matches. Expanded clones are given a class, and other clones once, few, many or no size at all.

once,TRBV19,TRBJ1-4,-,14,CASRAGSTNEKLFF,TGTGCCAGTCGGGCGGGTTCGACTAATGAAAAACTGTTTTTT
-,TRBV27,TRBJ2-3,-,16,CASSFDRRQGADTQYF,TGTGCCAGCAGTTTTGATAGGCGCCAAGGCGCAGATACGCAGTATTTT
-,TRBV6-5,TRBJ1-2,-,16,CASSYSRSGGPYGYTF,TGTGCCAGCAGTTACTCGAGATCTGGCGGCCCCTATGGCTACACCTTC
-,TRBV7-2,TRBJ2-1,-,14,CASSLRDPYNEQFF,TGTGCCAGCAGCTTGCGGGACCCCTACAATGAGCAGTTCTTC
-,TRBV7-3,TRBJ2-7,-,15,CASSLYPGSSYEQYF,TGTGCCAGCAGCTTATATCCAGGTAGCTCCTACGAGCAGTACTTC
-,TRBV5-1,TRBJ1-1,-,15,CASSLTQNSGTEAFF,TGCGCCAGCAGCTTGACACAAAACTCGGGCACTGAAGCTTTCTTT
-,TRBV5-6,TRBJ1-3,-,14,CASSQTGIGNTIYF,TGTGCCAGCAGCCAAACAGGGATCGGAAACACCATATATTTT
-,TRBV6-5,TRBJ2-3,TRBD2,16,CASSSSGGRRTDTQYF,TGTGCCAGCAGTTCGTCGGGCGGGAGACGGACAGATACGCAGTATTTT
-,TRBV6-2/TRBV6-3,TRBJ2-7,-,13,CASSSGPSYEQYF,TGTGCCAGCAGTTCCGGCCCTTCCTACGAGCAGTACTTC
-,TRBV7-8,TRBJ2-1,TRBD2,15,CASSSGLAGIYEQFF,TGTGCCAGCAGCTCAGGACTAGCGGGAATTTATGAGCAGTTCTTC
-,TRBV28,TRBJ1-4,TRBD1,16,CASSPPGQAVREKLFF,TGTGCCAGCAGTCCTCCCGGACAGGCGGTGAGGGAAAAACTGTTTTTT
-,TRBV19,TRBJ2-2,-,17,CASSIPGLPRSTGELFF,TGTGCCAGTAGTATTCCAGGGCTCCCCCGGAGCACCGGGGAGCTGTTTTTT
-,TRBV4-1,TRBJ2-7,TRBD2,14,CASSQLLAAYEQYF,TGCGCCAGCAGCCAACTCCTAGCGGCCTACGAGCAGTACTTC
-,TRBV5-1,TRBJ1-4,TRBD1,17,CASSLAQGAAKGEKLFF,TGCGCCAGCAGCTTGGCACAGGGGGCAGCAAAAGGTGAAAAACTGTTTTTT
-,TRBV6-5,TRBJ1-2,TRBD1,14,CASFGPGGLYGYTF,TGTGCCAGCTTTGGGCCAGGGGGCTTATATGGCTACACCTTC
-,TRBV7-9,TRBJ1-6,TRBD1,15,CASSTTGAGNSPLHF,TGTGCCAGCAGCACGACAGGGGCGGGAAATTCACCCCTCCACTTT
once,TRBV5-1,TRBJ2-1,TRBD2,17,CASTPGEGLAGGNEQFF,TGCGCCAGCACGCCTGGGGAGGGACTAGCGGGAGGCAATGAGCAGTTCTTC
-,TRBV2,TRBJ2-1,-,15,CASTPDEPSYNEQFF,TGTGCCAGCACACCAGACGAACCTTCCTACAATGAGCAGTTCTTC
-,TRBV2,TRBJ1-2,TRBD1,13,CATQTGIDYGYTF,TGTGCCACCCAGACAGGGATCGACTATGGCTACACCTTC
-,TRBV11-2,TRBJ1-1,-,13,CASSPVGNTEAFF,TGTGCCAGCAGCCCCGTAGGGAACACTGAAGCTTTCTTT
-,TRBV5-8,TRBJ2-3,TRBD2,18,CASSSPGLAGSSTDTQYF,TGTGCCAGCAGCTCTCCGGGACTAGCGGGATCTTCGACAGATACGCAGTATTTT
-,TRBV5-1,TRBJ2-7,-,13,CASSLWSSYEQYF,TGCGCCAGCAGCTTGTGGAGCTCCTACGAGCAGTACTTC
-,TRBV6-4,TRBJ2-3,TRBD1,14,CASSDGQGADTQYF,TGTGCCAGCAGTGACGGACAGGGGGCAGATACGCAGTATTTT
-,TRBV30,TRBJ2-7,-,11,CAWSFRDEQYF,TGTGCCTGGAGTTTCAGGGACGAGCAGTACTTC
-,TRBV5-1,TRBJ1-1,-,17,CASSLVAPGGPGAEAFF,TGCGCCAGCAGCTTGGTCGCGCCAGGAGGGCCCGGGGCTGAAGCTTTCTTT
few,TRBV9,TRBJ2-1,TRBD2,14,CASSTVGLAREQFF,TGTGCCAGCAGCACAGTGGGACTAGCGAGGGAGCAGTTCTTC
once,TRBV5-1,TRBJ1-4,TRBD1,15,CASKGQGRQNEKLFF,TGCGCCAGCAAGGGACAGGGACGGCAGAATGAAAAACTGTTTTTT
-,TRBV25-1,TRBJ1-3,TRBD1,14,CASTKTGEANTIYF,TGTGCCAGCACTAAGACAGGGGAAGCAAACACCATATATTTT
-,TRBV7-7,TRBJ2-5,TRBD2,16,CASSLARGGEGETQYF,TGTGCTAGCAGCTTAGCGCGGGGGGGAGAAGGCGAGACCCAGTACTTC
-,TRBV2,TRBJ2-2,-,14,CASSEAPNTGELFF,TGTGCCAGCAGTGAGGCCCCGAACACCGGGGAGCTGTTTTTT
-,TRBV6-2/TRBV6-3,TRBJ1-5,-,14,CASSYSMGNQPQHF,TGTGCCAGCAGTTACTCCATGGGCAATCAGCCCCAGCATTTT
-,TRBV9,TRBJ1-2,-,13,CASSVGATLGYTF,TGTGCCAGCAGCGTAGGGGCCACACTGGGCTACACCTTC
once,TRBV12-3/TRBV12-4,TRBJ1-2,-,13,CASSLIGRYGYTF,TGTGCCAGCAGCCTCATAGGGCGCTATGGCTACACCTTC
-,TRBV7-3,TRBJ2-1,TRBD2,16,CASSRGLAGTYNEQFF,TGTGCCAGCAGCAGGGGACTAGCGGGAACCTACAATGAGCAGTTCTTC
-,TRBV19,TRBJ2-1,TRBD1,14,CASSPGQHLNEQFF,TGTGCCAGTAGCCCGGGACAGCACCTCAATGAGCAGTTCTTC
-,TRBV27,TRBJ1-2,-,15,CASSLSQGWGYGYTF,TGTGCCAGCAGTTTATCCCAGGGATGGGGTTATGGCTACACCTTC
-,TRBV12-2,TRBJ1-2,-,14,CASRDRGENYGYTF,TGTGCAAGTCGCGACAGGGGTGAAAACTATGGCTACACCTTC
once,TRBV11-2,TRBJ2-7,TRBD2,16,CASSFTGTSGAYEQYF,TGTGCCAGCAGCTTCACCGGGACTAGCGGCGCCTACGAGCAGTACTTC